At least ten counts were recorded for the clone carrying this TCR beta chain. The target antigen is unknown. Each diagnosis was grounded in clinical symptoms, serum thyroxine and TRAb, thyroid ultrasound, and orbital computed tomography. TCR beta CDR3 regions were amplified from RNA transcripts. Initially, a first-round RT-PCR of the TCR CDR3 employed the HTBI primer set. A single record per CDR3 protein comes from TCRdb applying MiXCR to the multiplex PCR reads. The sample has about 700,000 distinct CDR3 sequences, 14% seen once. The source of the sample is a study of T cells in Graves' hyperthyroidism and ophthalmopathy. Points from the study as a whole: The model predicted ophthalmopathy a median approximately seven months before onset. Most thyroid-expanded clonotypes above 0.001 were also found in blood.

CDR3 length: 17 amino acids. Trimming removed 2 bases from V and 4 bases from J; junction bases left unmatched: 13. In germline, CDR1 is MDHEN, CDR2 SYDVKM. The sequence was obtained from a woman aged 18 to 35 with Graves' hyperthyroidism. This chain links TRBV28 with TRBJ2-7, with 8 bases fitting TRBD1. The sequenced material came from blood. CDR3 sequence reads: CASSLRGQGIGSYEQYF. CDR3 DNA sequence: TGTGCCAGCAGTTTACGAGGACAGGGAATAGGAAGTTACGAGCAGTACTTC. The full variable domain, with the rest looked up from reference TRBV28 and TRBJ2-7, is DVKVTQSSRYLVKRTGEKVFLECVQDMDHENMFWYRQDPGLGLRLIYFSYDVKMKEKGDIPEGYSVSREKKERFSLILESASTNQTSMYLCASSLRGQGIGSYEQYFGPGTRLTVT.